The entry below gives a single T cell receptor beta chain sequence along with its context. These data are taken from a study of HIV-infected patients and healthy controls. Germline CDR1 is SGHAT and CDR2 is FQNNGV. V gave up 0 bases and J gave up 8 bases, with 14 bases separating them. The CDR3 totals 15 residues. MiXCR was run by TCRdb on the 5' RACE reads, yielding one entry per CDR3 protein. The data contain approximately 64,000 distinct CDR3 sequences, roughly a fifth of them singletons. This TCR was sampled from a human donor in good health. The chain recombines TRBV11-2 with TRBJ2-1, with D unclear. Sequencing used CD4+ T cells from blood. The DNA for the CDR3 is TGTGCCAGCAGCTTAGAGCTCCTACAACTGGATGAGCAGTTCTTC. Amino acids: CASSLELLQLDEQFF.